This T cell receptor beta chain was found in a study of T cell repertoires in cytomegalovirus infection. About the research overall: Through public TCR beta signatures, both CMV infection and matching HLA type were indicated.

In the case of this clonotype: Its antigen is undetermined.

TCRdb re-called the reads with MiXCR, one entry per CDR3 protein. The sample has fewer than 550,000 distinct CDR3 sequences; about 15% are singletons. Trimming shortened V by 3 bases and J by 0 bases, and 11 bases separated the two germline ends. The CDR3 runs to 15 residues. From germline, CDR1 is SGHDN and CDR2 FVKESK. General study findings and limits: Pooled public TCR beta family frequency picked out CMV carriers with the relevant HLA. Clonotype analysis showed dominance of the ex vivo response by HLA-C-restricted CMV-specific TCR beta clonotypes.

This chain uses TRBV14 with TRBJ2-5; D ambiguous. Source material: CD8+ T cells from PBMCs. The sequence came from a human donor in good health (CMV status not recorded). Some clones in this sample may be carry-over from other donors' samples. The CDR3 coding sequence is TGTGCCAGCAGCCATGGCTTTGGGTACCAAGAGACCCAGTACTTC. Translation: CASSHGFGYQETQYF.